This T cell receptor beta chain is from a study of blood T cell repertoires in COVID-19 (dated by TCRdb to 2018 to 2020). With regard to the full study: Samples covering the acute and convalescent phases of COVID-19 were provided by collaborators in the United States, Italy and Spain. The repertoires were released in a freely available public database intended as a resource for research on the immune response to SARS-CoV-2. The material from the prospective study consisted of cDNA or gDNA derived from T cells, B-cell-depleted T cells, or PBMCs. Nearly every sample came with metadata listing a de-identified subject ID, COVID-19 status, age in years and sex. Where available, HLA class I and class II types were obtained from metadata supplied by the sample provider rather than from assay-based typing. Subjects who had been exposed to COVID-19, were actively infected with it, or had recovered from it provided the deeply sampled blood TCRbeta repertoires that made up the dataset. Samples came from the ongoing ImmuneRACE study (first 160 participants) plus 1,254 subjects from 6 global collaborators.

As to this clone: Its antigen is still unknown. No clone much larger than this one lies a single base away; base qualities are absent.

TCRbeta CDR3 regions were amplified from genomic DNA using the immunoSEQ Assay, a bias-controlled multiplex PCR. From the authors' description of their analysis: Within the assay, amplification of reference gene primers was used to estimate how many nucleated cells each sample contained. Sequence reads were collapsed and filtered to measure the absolute abundance of every unique TCRbeta CDR3 rearrangement. For each sample, productive Simpson clonality was calculated by taking the square root of Simpson's diversity index across productive rearrangements. TCRdb re-hosts the immuneACCESS table, in-frame sequences only. Its copies lack some clones; in the studies checked, an unresolved V gene accounts for under half of them, and the cause for the rest is not known. The DNA gave D and trimming, while V, J and clone size come from that table. The sample table contains over 400,000 clones; only one count was recorded for 70% to 90% of them. In total, the top ten clones hold approximately 2.9% of the sample.

Collaborating institutions collected whole blood in K2EDTA tubes following their own protocols. Collaborator samples were shipped for TCRbeta analysis as frozen whole blood, isolated PBMCs, or DNA extracted from either sample type. The junction shows trimming of 4 bases on V and 1 base on J, plus 14 bases between the germline ends. The CDR1 and CDR2 encoded by the germline V gene (reference sequence) are SGHNT and YYREEE. Reading from cysteine to phenylalanine, the CDR3 counts 15 amino acids. Only the CDR3 portion is preserved as DNA: 45 bases, with reading frame beginning at the first base. The paper as a whole reports these results and caveats: Clinical and demographic metadata were provided uncurated, with the amount varying by source and participant.

The specimen was peripheral blood. The sequence derives from a human donor in a cohort sampled during active COVID-19. Rearrangement joined TRBV5-4 to TRBJ1-1, with a weak D call of TRBD1 (5 bases match). CDR3 loop: CASSQSGGGNTEAFF. The sequenced DNA: TGTGCCAGCAGCCAATCCGGGGGAGGGAACACTGAAGCTTTCTTT.